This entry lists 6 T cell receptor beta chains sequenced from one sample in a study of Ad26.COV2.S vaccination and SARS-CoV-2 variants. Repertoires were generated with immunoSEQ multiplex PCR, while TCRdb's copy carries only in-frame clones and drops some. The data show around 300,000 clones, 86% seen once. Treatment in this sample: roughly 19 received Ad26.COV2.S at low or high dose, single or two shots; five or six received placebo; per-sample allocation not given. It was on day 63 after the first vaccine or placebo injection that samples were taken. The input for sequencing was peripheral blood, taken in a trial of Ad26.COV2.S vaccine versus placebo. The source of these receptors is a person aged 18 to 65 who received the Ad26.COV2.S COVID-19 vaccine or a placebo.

The CDR3 coding sequence is TGTGCCAGCAGCATCAATCGGGGGGTTGAACAGCCCCAGCATTTT. Protein product: CASSINRGVEQPQHF. The chain carries TRBV13 and TRBJ1-5, with a possible D match to TRBD1 (5 bases). V dropped 5 bases and J dropped 7 bases, with 18 bases sitting between them. The CDR3 extends over 15 amino acids. Germline assignment: CDR1 PRHDT and CDR2 FYEKMQ (reference sequence).

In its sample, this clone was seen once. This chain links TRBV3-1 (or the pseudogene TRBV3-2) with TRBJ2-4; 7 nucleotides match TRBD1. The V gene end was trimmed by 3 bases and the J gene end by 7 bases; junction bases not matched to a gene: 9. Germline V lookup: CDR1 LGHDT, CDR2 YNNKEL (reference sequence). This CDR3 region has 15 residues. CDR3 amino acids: CASSHVTGLLNIQYF. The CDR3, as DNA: TGTGCCAGCAGCCACGTGACAGGGTTGCTGAACATTCAGTACTTC.

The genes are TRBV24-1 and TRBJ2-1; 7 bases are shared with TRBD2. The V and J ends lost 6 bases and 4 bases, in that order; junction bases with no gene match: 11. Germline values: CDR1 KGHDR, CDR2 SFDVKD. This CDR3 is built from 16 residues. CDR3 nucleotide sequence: TGTGCCACCAGTCCCTACGCTAGCGGCTTATACAATGAGCAGTTCTTC. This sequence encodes CATSPYASGLYNEQFF.

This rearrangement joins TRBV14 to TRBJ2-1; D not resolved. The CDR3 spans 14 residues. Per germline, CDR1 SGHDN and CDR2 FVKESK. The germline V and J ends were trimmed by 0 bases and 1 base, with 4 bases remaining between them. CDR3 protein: CASSQEWSYNEQFF. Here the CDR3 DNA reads TGTGCCAGCAGCCAAGAATGGTCCTACAATGAGCAGTTCTTC.

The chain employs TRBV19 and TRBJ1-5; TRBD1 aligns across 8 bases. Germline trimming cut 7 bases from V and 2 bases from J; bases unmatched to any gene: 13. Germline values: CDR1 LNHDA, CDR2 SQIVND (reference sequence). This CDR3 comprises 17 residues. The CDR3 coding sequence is TGTGCCAGTATGGGGGGACAGGTCGAATTCGGCAATCAGCCCCAGCATTTT. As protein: CASMGGQVEFGNQPQHF.

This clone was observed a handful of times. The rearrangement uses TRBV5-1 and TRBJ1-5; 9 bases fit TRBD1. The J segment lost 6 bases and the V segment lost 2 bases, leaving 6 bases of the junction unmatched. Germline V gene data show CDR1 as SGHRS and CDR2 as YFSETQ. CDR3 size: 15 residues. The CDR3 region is CASSLQGAEAQPQHF. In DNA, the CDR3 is TGCGCCAGCAGCTTACAGGGGGCAGAGGCTCAGCCCCAGCATTTT.